Below are 4 T cell receptor beta chains sequenced from a single sample in a study of blood T cell repertoires in COVID-19. Profiling relied on immunoSEQ multiplex PCR, and the TCRdb table lists in-frame clones only, not all of them. Of about 94,000 clones in the sample, 78% are singletons; the top ten hold approximately 6.3%. Material for sequencing was peripheral blood. These receptors came from a man between 70 and 80 years old with COVID-19, enrolled during active disease.

This chain links TRBV9 with TRBJ2-1; 9 bases align to TRBD2. The CDR3 is made up of 21 amino acids. V was clipped by 3 bases and J by 0 bases; unmatched bases: 19. The germline V gene has CDR1 SGDLS and CDR2 YYNGEE. CDR3: CASSGDPPGLAEDSSYNEQFF. The CDR3 nucleotides read TGTGCCAGCAGCGGAGACCCCCCGGGACTAGCAGAAGATAGCTCCTACAATGAGCAGTTCTTC.

This clone was observed a handful of times. The chain carries TRBV11-2 and TRBJ1-2; D gene unclear. Trimming took off 6 bases at V and 4 bases at J, with 15 bases between the two ends. Germline CDR1 is SGHAT and CDR2 is FQNNGV. The CDR3 covers 14 residues. The CDR3 nucleotides are TGTGCCAGCAGACATGCGGGGAACCGCTATGGCTACACCTTC. Protein: CASRHAGNRYGYTF.

This clone was detected ten times or more. The V call is TRBV12-3 or TRBV12-4, the J call TRBJ1-1; perhaps TRBD1 as D (5 bases). Trimming removed 1 base at V and 7 bases at J, with 10 bases between. The CDR3 totals 13 residues. CDR3 nucleotides: TGTGCCAGCAGTTTAGGTCAGGGTGGTGAAGCTTTCTTT. Translating gives CASSLGQGGEAFF.

The gene calls are TRBV5-1 and TRBJ2-1; TRBD2 aligns across 9 bases. CDR1 and CDR2 from the germline V gene are SGHRS and YFSETQ. The V and J ends lost 0 bases and 7 bases, in that order; junction bases with no gene match: 5. CDR3 length: 15 residues. This CDR3 reads CASSLASGTENEQFF. The DNA of the CDR3 is TGCGCCAGCAGCTTGGCTAGCGGGACCGAGAATGAGCAGTTCTTC. The whole variable domain, filled in from reference TRBV5-1 and TRBJ2-1, reads KAGVTQTPRYLIKTRGQQVTLSCSPISGHRSVSWYQQTPGQGLQFLFEYFSETQRNKGNFPGRFSGRQFSNSRSEMNVSTLELGDSALYLCASSLASGTENEQFFGPGTRLTVL.